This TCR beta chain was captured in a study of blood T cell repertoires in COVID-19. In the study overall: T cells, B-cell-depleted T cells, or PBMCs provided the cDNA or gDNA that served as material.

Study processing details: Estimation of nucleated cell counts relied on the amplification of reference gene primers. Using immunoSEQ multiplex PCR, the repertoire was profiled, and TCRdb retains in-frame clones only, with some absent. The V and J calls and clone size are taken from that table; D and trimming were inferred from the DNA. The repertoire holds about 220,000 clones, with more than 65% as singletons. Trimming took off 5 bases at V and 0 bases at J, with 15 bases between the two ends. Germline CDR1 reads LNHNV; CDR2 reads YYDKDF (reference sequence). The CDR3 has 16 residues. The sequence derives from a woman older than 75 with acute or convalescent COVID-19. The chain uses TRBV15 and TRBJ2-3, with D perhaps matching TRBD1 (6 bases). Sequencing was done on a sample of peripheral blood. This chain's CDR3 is CATSHGRGSSTDTQYF. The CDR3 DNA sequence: TGTGCCACCAGCCACGGAAGGGGGTCGAGCACAGATACGCAGTATTTT.